The next 8 T cell receptor beta chains were all read from a single sample in a study of blood T cell repertoires in COVID-19. Method: immunoSEQ multiplex PCR; TCRdb's copy keeps in-frame clones and lacks some. The sample contains about 110,000 clones, approximately 80% of which appear only once. The sample consisted of peripheral blood. The receptor source for this set is a woman aged 60-70 years with acute or convalescent COVID-19.

CDR3 region: CASSYAGPNTEAFF. CDR3 nucleotide sequence: TGTGCCAGCAGTTACGCGGGGCCAAACACTGAAGCTTTCTTT. The chain carries TRBV6-5 and TRBJ1-1, with D perhaps matching TRBD1 (5 bases). In germline, CDR1 is MNHEY, CDR2 SVGAGI. The V and J ends lost 2 bases and 2 bases respectively, with 9 bases between them. This CDR3 spans 14 amino acids.

J is TRBJ2-5 and V is TRBV3-1 (or the pseudogene TRBV3-2), with 7 bases that match TRBD1. This CDR3 has 14 amino acids. Germline CDR1 and CDR2: LGHDT and YNNKEL (reference sequence). After removal of 3 bases from V and 5 bases from J, the junction contained 6 bases not matched to a gene. CDR3 sequence (DNA): TGTGCCAGCAGCCAGACAGGGTGGGGCGAGACCCAGTACTTC. Its protein product is CASSQTGWGETQYF.

The chain combines TRBV6-6 with TRBJ1-3; TRBD1 matches at 8 bases. Germline V gene lookup returns CDR1 MNHNY and CDR2 SVGAGI (reference sequence). V was clipped by 6 bases and J by 3 bases; unmatched bases: 4. The CDR3 loop spans 14 amino acids. The CDR3 is CASRTGESGNTIYF. The CDR3 DNA reads TGTGCCAGCAGGACAGGGGAAAGTGGAAACACCATATATTTT.

The rearrangement joins TRBV5-1 to TRBJ2-5; TRBD2 might be the D (6 bases). The CDR3 is made up of 12 amino acids. With 7 bases removed from V and 1 base from J, the gap between germline ends came to 8 bases. Looked up from germline, CDR1 is SGHRS and CDR2 is YFSETQ. The DNA of the CDR3 is TGCGCCAGCGGACTATCCCAAGAGACCCAGTACTTC. Translating gives CASGLSQETQYF.

The chain joins TRBV5-1 to TRBJ2-1, with TRBD1 matching 8 bases. This CDR3 comprises 13 residues. The germline V gene encodes CDR1 SGHRS and CDR2 YFSETQ. The ends lost 3 bases at V and 7 bases at J; junction bases unmatched: 3. The CDR3 reads CASSWGDRNEQFF. The CDR3 DNA reads as TGCGCCAGCAGCTGGGGGGACAGGAATGAGCAGTTCTTC.

The CDR3 reads CASSLVGGRGNQPQHF. As DNA, the CDR3 is TGTGCCAGCAGCTTGGTCGGGGGGCGAGGCAATCAGCCCCAGCATTTT. This chain joins TRBV5-5 and TRBJ1-5, with D possibly matching TRBD1 (6 bases). The CDR3 is 16 residues long. CDR1 is SGHKS, CDR2 YYEKEE, per germline (reference sequence). V lost 0 bases, J lost 2 bases, and 12 bases lay in between.

CDR3 sequence reads: CASSTDRGVGGYTF. The CDR3 DNA is TGTGCCAGTAGTACGGACAGGGGAGTAGGTGGCTACACCTTC. The chain employs TRBV19 and TRBJ1-2; 9 positions agree with TRBD1. With V trimmed by 4 bases and J by 7 bases, 7 bases remained unmatched. CDR1 LNHDA and CDR2 SQIVND come from the germline V gene (reference sequence). The CDR3 consists of 14 residues.

CDR3 protein: CASSQDGRAYYGYTF. The CDR3 bases are TGCGCCAGCAGCCAAGATGGGAGAGCGTATTATGGCTACACCTTC. This chain uses TRBV4-1 with TRBJ1-2; D gene ambiguous. V dropped 0 bases and J dropped 5 bases, with 13 bases sitting between them. CDR3 size: 15 residues. In germline, CDR1 is MGHRA, CDR2 YSYEKL.